A single sample gave rise to the 8 T cell receptor beta chains below, sequenced in a study of T cells after yellow fever vaccination. TCRdb reanalysed the 5' RACE reads using MiXCR and keeps one entry per CDR3 protein. The profile covers hundreds of thousands of distinct CDR3 sequences, with 10% to 15% appearing a single time and 15% taken by the ten largest. Sequences were derived from PBMCs, sampled on the day of the yellow fever booster vaccination. All receptors derive from a man aged 25-40 years who received the YFV17D yellow fever vaccine.

The CDR3 sequence: CASSFGLAEAPIYNEQFF. Here the CDR3 DNA reads TGTGCCAGCAGCTTCGGACTAGCGGAAGCCCCGATTTACAATGAGCAGTTCTTC. V usage is TRBV7-6 and J usage is TRBJ2-1, with TRBD2 matching over 10 bases. The V gene's germline CDR1 is SGHVS and CDR2 FNYEAQ. J was trimmed by 4 bases and V by 3 bases; bases with no gene match: 12. This CDR3 region has 18 residues.

In DNA form, the CDR3 reads TGTGCCAGCAGTTTGGACACAGGGGGCGATAAGAACGAGCAGTACTTC. It encodes CASSLDTGGDKNEQYF. The chain recombines TRBV28 with TRBJ2-7; 9 nucleotides line up with TRBD1. V lost 3 bases and J lost 5; bases outside the gene matches: 11. The CDR3 is 16 residues long. The germline gives CDR1 MDHEN, CDR2 SYDVKM.

This clonotype was detected a few times. This chain links TRBV7-9 with TRBJ2-2; no clear D. Germline V lookup: CDR1 SEHNR, CDR2 FQNEAQ (reference sequence). The length of the CDR3 is 15 residues. Trimming stripped 5 bases from V and 1 base from J, with 11 bases between. CDR3 protein: CASSRTDWNTGELFF. As DNA, the CDR3 is TGTGCCAGCAGCCGAACTGACTGGAACACCGGGGAGCTGTTTTTT. Full variable domain (remainder filled in from reference TRBV7-9 and TRBJ2-2): DTGVSQNPRHKITKRGQNVTFRCDPISEHNRLYWYRQTLGQGPEFLTYFQNEAQLEKSRLLSDRFSAERPKGSFSTLEIQRTEQGDSAMYLCASSRTDWNTGELFFGEGSRLTVL.

J is TRBJ1-4 and V is TRBV5-5, with a possible D match to TRBD1 (5 bases). V lost 0 bases and J 8 bases, leaving 14 bases between the germline ends. CDR1 and CDR2 (germline): SGHKS, YYEKEE (reference sequence). The CDR3 has 15 amino acids. DNA for the CDR3: TGTGCCAGCAGCTTGGTGGGGACCAGAGCCGAAAAACTGTTTTTT. Translated, it gives CASSLVGTRAEKLFF. Together with reference TRBV5-5 and TRBJ1-4, the CDR3 gives the full variable domain: DAGVTQSPTHLIKTRGQQVTLRCSPISGHKSVSWYQQVLGQGPQFIFQYYEKEERGRGNFPDRFSARQFPNYSSELNVNALLLGDSALYLCASSLVGTRAEKLFFGSGTQLSVL.

This clonotype has just a few counts. This chain joins TRBV28 and TRBJ2-5; D perhaps matches TRBD1 (6 bases). Germline V gene data show CDR1 as MDHEN and CDR2 as SYDVKM. The CDR3 has 13 amino acids. Deletions cut 4 bases from V and 4 bases from J, with 10 bases between. The CDR3 region is CASSWTDTETQYF. The CDR3 DNA reads as TGTGCCAGCAGTTGGACAGATACAGAGACCCAGTACTTC.

The J gene is TRBJ2-1, the V gene TRBV5-4; the match to TRBD1 covers 11 bases. With 4 bases clipped from V and 4 bases from J, the junction kept 10 bases outside the gene matches. In germline, CDR1 is SGHNT, CDR2 YYREEE (reference sequence). The CDR3 contains 17 residues. The CDR3, as DNA: TGTGCCAGCAGCCCCAGGTCGGGGACAGGGGGGTACAATGAGCAGTTCTTC. As protein: CASSPRSGTGGYNEQFF.

The table lists this clonotype with many counts. The chain couples TRBV29-1 to TRBJ2-3, with TRBD2 matching 12 bases. CDR1 is SQVTM and CDR2 is ANQGSEA in the germline V gene. This CDR3 has 15 amino acids. Trimming at V came to 5 bases and at J to 6 bases, leaving 9 bases not matched to a gene. Here the CDR3 reads CSVRASGRAWDTQYF. In nucleotides, the CDR3 is TGCAGCGTTCGGGCTAGCGGGAGGGCCTGGGATACGCAGTATTTT.

This clonotype was counted at least ten times. The chain is built from TRBV7-2 and TRBJ1-5; no firm D call. V was trimmed by 5 bases and J by 5 bases, leaving 10 bases between them. The CDR3 is 13 residues long. Germline CDR1 and CDR2: SGHTA and FQGNSA. This chain's CDR3 is CASSRLTDQPQHF. The CDR3 DNA reads as TGTGCCAGCAGCCGCCTCACAGATCAGCCCCAGCATTTT.